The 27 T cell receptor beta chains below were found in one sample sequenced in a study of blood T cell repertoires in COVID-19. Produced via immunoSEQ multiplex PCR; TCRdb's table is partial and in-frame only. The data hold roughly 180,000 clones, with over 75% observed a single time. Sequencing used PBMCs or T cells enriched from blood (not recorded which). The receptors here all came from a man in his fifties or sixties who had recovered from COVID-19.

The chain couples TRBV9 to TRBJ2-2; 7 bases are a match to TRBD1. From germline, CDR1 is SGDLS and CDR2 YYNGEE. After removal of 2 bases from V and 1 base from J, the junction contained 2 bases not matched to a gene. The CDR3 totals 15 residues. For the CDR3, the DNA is TGTGCCAGCAGCGTCCGACAGGGGAACACCGGGGAGCTGTTTTTT. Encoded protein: CASSVRQGNTGELFF.

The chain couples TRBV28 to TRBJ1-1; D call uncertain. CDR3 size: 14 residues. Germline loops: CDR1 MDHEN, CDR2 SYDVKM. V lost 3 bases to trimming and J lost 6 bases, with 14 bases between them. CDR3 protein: CASSFTAGRPEAFF. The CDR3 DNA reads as TGTGCCAGCAGTTTCACAGCCGGTAGACCTGAAGCTTTCTTT.

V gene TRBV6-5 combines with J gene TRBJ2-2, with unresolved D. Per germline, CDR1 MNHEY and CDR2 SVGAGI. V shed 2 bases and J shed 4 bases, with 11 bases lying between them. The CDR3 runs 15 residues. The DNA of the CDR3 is TGTGCCAGCAGTTACGGCAGTGCCCCCACCGGGGAGCTGTTTTTT. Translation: CASSYGSAPTGELFF.

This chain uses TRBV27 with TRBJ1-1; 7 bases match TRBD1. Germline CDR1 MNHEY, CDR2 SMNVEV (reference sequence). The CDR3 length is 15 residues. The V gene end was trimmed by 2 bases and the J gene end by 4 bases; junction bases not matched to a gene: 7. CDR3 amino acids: CASSLVRGQGTEAFF. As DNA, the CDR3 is TGTGCCAGCAGTTTAGTAAGGGGGCAAGGCACTGAAGCTTTCTTT.

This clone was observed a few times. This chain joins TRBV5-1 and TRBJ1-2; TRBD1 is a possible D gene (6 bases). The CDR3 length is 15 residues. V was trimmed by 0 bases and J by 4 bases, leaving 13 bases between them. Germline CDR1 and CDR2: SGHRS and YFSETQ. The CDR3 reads CASSLDGGLGYGYTF. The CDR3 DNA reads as TGCGCCAGCAGCTTGGACGGGGGGCTCGGCTATGGCTACACCTTC.

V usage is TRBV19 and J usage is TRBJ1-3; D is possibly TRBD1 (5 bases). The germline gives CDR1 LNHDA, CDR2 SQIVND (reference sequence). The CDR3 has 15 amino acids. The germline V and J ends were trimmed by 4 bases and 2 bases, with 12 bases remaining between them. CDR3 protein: CASSTNRNPGNTIYF. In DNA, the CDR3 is TGTGCCAGTAGTACAAACAGGAATCCTGGAAACACCATATATTTT.

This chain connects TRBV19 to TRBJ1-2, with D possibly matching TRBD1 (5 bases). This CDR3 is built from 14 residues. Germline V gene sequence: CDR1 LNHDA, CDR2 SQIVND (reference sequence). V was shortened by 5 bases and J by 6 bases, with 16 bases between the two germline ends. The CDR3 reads CASSVRGESDGYTF. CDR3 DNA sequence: TGTGCCAGTAGTGTACGGGGGGAGAGCGATGGCTACACCTTC.

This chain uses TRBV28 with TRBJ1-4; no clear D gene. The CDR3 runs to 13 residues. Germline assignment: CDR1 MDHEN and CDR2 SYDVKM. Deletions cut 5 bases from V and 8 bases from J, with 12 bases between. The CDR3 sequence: CASSPLTREKLFF. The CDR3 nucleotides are TGTGCCAGCAGTCCCTTAACCAGAGAAAAACTGTTTTTT.

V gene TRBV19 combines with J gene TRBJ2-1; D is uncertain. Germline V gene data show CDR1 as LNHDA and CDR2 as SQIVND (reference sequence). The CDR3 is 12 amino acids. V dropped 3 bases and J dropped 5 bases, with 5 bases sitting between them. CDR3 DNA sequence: TGTGCCAGTAGTATCTATAACAATGAGCAGTTCTTC. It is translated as CASSIYNNEQFF. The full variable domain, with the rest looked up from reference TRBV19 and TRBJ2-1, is DGGITQSPKYLFRKEGQNVTLSCEQNLNHDAMYWYRQDPGQGLRLIYYSQIVNDFQKGDIAEGYSVSREKKESFPLTVTSAQKNPTAFYLCASSIYNNEQFFGPGTRLTVL.

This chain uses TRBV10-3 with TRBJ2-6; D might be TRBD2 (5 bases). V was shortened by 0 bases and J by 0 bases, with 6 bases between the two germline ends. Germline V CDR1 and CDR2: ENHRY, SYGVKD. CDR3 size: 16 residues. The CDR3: CAISESEVSGANVLTF. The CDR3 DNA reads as TGTGCCATCAGTGAGTCGGAGGTCTCTGGGGCCAACGTCCTGACTTTC.

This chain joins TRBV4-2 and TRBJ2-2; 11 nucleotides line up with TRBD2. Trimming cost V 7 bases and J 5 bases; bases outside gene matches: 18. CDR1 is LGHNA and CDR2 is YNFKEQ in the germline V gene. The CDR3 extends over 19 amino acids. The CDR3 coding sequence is TGTGCCAGCACCATTCGGGAGACTAGCGGGATAGGGGGGACCGGGGAGCTGTTTTTT. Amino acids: CASTIRETSGIGGTGELFF.

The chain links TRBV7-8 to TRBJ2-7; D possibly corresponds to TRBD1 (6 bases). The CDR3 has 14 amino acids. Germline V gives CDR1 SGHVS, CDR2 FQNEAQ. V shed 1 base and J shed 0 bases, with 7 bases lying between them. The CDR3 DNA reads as TGTGCCAGCAGCTTAGAGGGGGTCTCCTACGAGCAGTACTTC. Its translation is CASSLEGVSYEQYF.

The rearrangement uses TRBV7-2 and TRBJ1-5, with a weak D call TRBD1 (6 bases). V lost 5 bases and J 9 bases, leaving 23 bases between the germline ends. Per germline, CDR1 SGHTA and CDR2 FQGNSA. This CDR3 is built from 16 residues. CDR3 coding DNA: TGTGCCAGCAGCCCCCCTGGGGGCAGCCCCCTATGGCCCCAGCATTTT. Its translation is CASSPPGGSPLWPQHF.

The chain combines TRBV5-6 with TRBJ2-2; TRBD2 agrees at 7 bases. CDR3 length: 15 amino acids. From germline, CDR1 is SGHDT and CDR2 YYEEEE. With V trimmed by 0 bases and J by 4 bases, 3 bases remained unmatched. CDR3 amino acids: CASSLGLAATGELFF. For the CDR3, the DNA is TGTGCCAGCAGCTTGGGGCTAGCGGCCACCGGGGAGCTGTTTTTT.

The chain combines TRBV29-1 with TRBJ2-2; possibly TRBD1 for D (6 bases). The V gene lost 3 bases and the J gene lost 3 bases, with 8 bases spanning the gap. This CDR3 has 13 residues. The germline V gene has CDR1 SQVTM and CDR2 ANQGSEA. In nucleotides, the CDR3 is TGCAGCGTTGACAGGGGTTACACCGGGGAGCTGTTTTTT. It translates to CSVDRGYTGELFF.

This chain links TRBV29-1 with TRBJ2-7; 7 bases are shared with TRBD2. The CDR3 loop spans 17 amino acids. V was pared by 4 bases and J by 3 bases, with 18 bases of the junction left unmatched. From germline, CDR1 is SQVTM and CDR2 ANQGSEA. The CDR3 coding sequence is TGCAGCGTTGCGAGAAGCCCGAGCGGGAAGTCGAGCTACGAGCAGTACTTC. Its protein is CSVARSPSGKSSYEQYF.

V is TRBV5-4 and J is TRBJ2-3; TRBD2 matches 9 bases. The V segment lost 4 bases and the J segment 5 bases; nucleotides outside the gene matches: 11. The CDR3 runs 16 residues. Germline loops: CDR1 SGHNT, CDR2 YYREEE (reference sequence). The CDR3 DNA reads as TGTGCCAGCAGCCCAGGTTTAGCGGGGGCGTTAGATACGCAGTATTTT. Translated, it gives CASSPGLAGALDTQYF.

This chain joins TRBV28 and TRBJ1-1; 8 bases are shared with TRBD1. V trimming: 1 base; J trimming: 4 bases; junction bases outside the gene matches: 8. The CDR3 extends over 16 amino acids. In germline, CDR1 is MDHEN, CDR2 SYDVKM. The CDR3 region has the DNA TGTGCCAGCAGTTTATTTGGGGGGACAGGCCTCACTGAAGCTTTCTTT. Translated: CASSLFGGTGLTEAFF.

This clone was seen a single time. The CDR3 region has the DNA TGTGCCAGCAGCGCCCTAGCGGCGATCACAGATACGCAGTATTTT. It is translated as CASSALAAITDTQYF. The chain couples TRBV6-5 to TRBJ2-3, with 7 bases aligning to TRBD2. The CDR3 spans 15 residues. J gave up 2 bases and V 6 bases, and 8 bases lay outside the gene matches. Germline V gene data show CDR1 as MNHEY and CDR2 as SVGAGI.

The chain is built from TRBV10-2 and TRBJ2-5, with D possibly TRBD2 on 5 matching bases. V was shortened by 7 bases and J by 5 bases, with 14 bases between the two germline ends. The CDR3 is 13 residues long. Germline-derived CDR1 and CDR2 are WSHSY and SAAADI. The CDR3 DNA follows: TGCGCCAGCAAGGAGGCGGGCGATGAGACCCAGTACTTC. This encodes CASKEAGDETQYF.

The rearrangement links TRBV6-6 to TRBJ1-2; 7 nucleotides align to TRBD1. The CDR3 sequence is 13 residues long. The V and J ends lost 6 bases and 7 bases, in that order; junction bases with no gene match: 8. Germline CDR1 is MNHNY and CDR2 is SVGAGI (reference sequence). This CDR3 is CASRVMTGPGYTF. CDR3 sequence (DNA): TGTGCCAGCAGGGTTATGACAGGGCCTGGCTACACCTTC.

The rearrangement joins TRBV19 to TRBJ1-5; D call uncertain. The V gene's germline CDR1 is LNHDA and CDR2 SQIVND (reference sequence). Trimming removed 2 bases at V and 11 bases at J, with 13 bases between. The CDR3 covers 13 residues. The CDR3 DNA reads TGTGCCAGTAGTATAACCCGACGGGAGGCCCAGCATTTT. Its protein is CASSITRREAQHF.

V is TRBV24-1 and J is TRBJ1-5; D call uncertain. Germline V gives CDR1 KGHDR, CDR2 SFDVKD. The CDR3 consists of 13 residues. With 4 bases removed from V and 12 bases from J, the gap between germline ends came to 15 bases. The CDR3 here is CATSDPNYALQHF. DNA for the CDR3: TGTGCCACCAGTGACCCAAATTATGCGCTCCAGCATTTT.

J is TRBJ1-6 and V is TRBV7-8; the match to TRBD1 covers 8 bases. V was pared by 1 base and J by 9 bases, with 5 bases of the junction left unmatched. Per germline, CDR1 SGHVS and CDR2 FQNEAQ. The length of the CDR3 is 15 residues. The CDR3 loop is CASSLGAQGASPLHF. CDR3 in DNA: TGTGCCAGCAGCTTAGGGGCGCAGGGGGCTTCACCCCTCCACTTT.

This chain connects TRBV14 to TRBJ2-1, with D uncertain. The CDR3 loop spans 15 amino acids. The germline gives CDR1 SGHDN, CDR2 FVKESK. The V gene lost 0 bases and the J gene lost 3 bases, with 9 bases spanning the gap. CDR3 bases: TGTGCCAGCAGCCAAGACGCTAGGAACTACAATGAGCAGTTCTTC. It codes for CASSQDARNYNEQFF.

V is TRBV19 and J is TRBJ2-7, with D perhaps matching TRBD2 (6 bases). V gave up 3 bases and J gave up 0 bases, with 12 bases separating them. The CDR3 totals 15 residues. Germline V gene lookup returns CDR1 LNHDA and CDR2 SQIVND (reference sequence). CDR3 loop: CASSIGGVSSYEQYF. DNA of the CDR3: TGTGCCAGTAGTATTGGAGGGGTGAGCTCCTACGAGCAGTACTTC.

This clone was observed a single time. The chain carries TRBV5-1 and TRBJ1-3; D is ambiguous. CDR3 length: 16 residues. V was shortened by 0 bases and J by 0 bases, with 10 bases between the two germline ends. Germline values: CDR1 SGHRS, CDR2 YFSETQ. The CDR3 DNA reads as TGCGCCAGCAGCTTGGTTGGCATGGCCTCTGGAAACACCATATATTTT. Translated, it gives CASSLVGMASGNTIYF.